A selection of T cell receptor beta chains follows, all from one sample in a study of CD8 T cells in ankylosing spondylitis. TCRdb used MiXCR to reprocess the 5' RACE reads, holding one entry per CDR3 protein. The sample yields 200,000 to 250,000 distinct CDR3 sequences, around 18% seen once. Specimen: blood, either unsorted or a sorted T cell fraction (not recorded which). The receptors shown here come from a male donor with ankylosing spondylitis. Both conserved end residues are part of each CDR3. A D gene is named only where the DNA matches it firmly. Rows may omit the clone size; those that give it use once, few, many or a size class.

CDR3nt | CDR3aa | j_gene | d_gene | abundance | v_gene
TGTGCCAGCATCCCCCTAGTTTTGGGAACTGAAGCTTTCTTT | CASIPLVLGTEAFF | TRBJ1-1 | NA | NA | TRBV6-2/TRBV6-3
TGTGCCAGCAGTGCCCGCGCCGGGGACAGCCATCAGCCCCAGCATTTT | CASSARAGDSHQPQHF | TRBJ1-5 | TRBD1 | NA | TRBV2
TGTGCCTTAGGGACAGTAGCCGGGGAGCTGTTTTTT | CALGTVAGELFF | TRBJ2-2 | TRBD1 | few | TRBV30
TGCGCCAGCGCACCGGGACAGGGGTTCAATGAGCAGTTCTTC | CASAPGQGFNEQFF | TRBJ2-1 | TRBD1 | few | TRBV4-3
TGCAGCGTCAGGGGTAGAATCGGGGCCCGTGATGAGCAGTTCTTC | CSVRGRIGARDEQFF | TRBJ2-1 | NA | many | TRBV29-1
TGCAGCGTGCAAGCGGAGAACACCGGGGAGCTGTTTTTT | CSVQAENTGELFF | TRBJ2-2 | NA | few | TRBV29-1
TGTGCCAGCAGGACACAGGGTTCCAAAAACATTCAGTACTTC | CASRTQGSKNIQYF | TRBJ2-4 | NA | NA | TRBV6-1
TGTGCCAGCAGTGAATATTTCGCTGAAGATACGCAGTATTTT | CASSEYFAEDTQYF | TRBJ2-3 | NA | NA | TRBV6-1
TGTGCCAGCAAACAAACTAGCGGCCCCTACAATGAGCAGTTCTTC | CASKQTSGPYNEQFF | TRBJ2-1 | TRBD2 | NA | TRBV28
TGTGCCAGCAGCCCCCCAGTTGGCACCGGGGAGCTGTTTTTT | CASSPPVGTGELFF | TRBJ2-2 | NA | NA | TRBV7-9
TGTGCCAGCAGTGAAGGGACTTATGAGCAGTTCTTC | CASSEGTYEQFF | TRBJ2-1 | NA | NA | TRBV6-1
TGCGCCAGCAGCCCCAAATCTAGCGGGACAGGAGTACGAGAGCAGTACTTC | CASSPKSSGTGVREQYF | TRBJ2-7 | NA | NA | TRBV5-1
TGTGCCAGCAGTTACGGGACAGGGATGAACACTGAAGCTTTCTTT | CASSYGTGMNTEAFF | TRBJ1-1 | TRBD1 | few | TRBV6-5
TGTGCCAGTAGTATGAGTCCAGGAACAGATACGCAGTATTTT | CASSMSPGTDTQYF | TRBJ2-3 | NA | NA | TRBV19
TGTGCCAGTGGAGAGTGGACAGACTCCTACAATGAGCAGTTCTTC | CASGEWTDSYNEQFF | TRBJ2-1 | NA | NA | TRBV6-1
TGTGCCAGGACAGGGGAAAATAATTCACCCCTCCACTTT | CARTGENNSPLHF | TRBJ1-6 | TRBD1 | NA | TRBV2
TGTGCCAGCAGCTCGGACAGGGATTATGGCTACACCTTC | CASSSDRDYGYTF | TRBJ1-2 | TRBD1 | NA | TRBV7-9
TGCAGCGTTGAGAGCGGGACAGGCAGCTTCTACGAGCAGTACTTC | CSVESGTGSFYEQYF | TRBJ2-7 | NA | many | TRBV29-1
TGTGCCAGCAACTCCGGGACTAGGCCCAATGAGCAGTTCTTC | CASNSGTRPNEQFF | TRBJ2-1 | TRBD2 | few | TRBV27
TGTGCCAGCGGCACAGCGGGGGACTACGAGCAGTACTTC | CASGTAGDYEQYF | TRBJ2-7 | TRBD2 | few | TRBV27
TGTGCCAGCAGCTTAGCGGGGGGTCTTGGTTCACCCCTCCACTTT | CASSLAGGLGSPLHF | TRBJ1-6 | NA | many | TRBV11-2
TGCAGTGCTAGAGAGGCGGGAGGGGTTCAGCAGTATTTT | CSAREAGGVQQYF | TRBJ2-3 | TRBD2 | NA | TRBV20-1
TGTGCCAGTAGTATGGCTAGCGGGATTGAGCAGTTCTTC | CASSMASGIEQFF | TRBJ2-1 | TRBD2 | few | TRBV19
TGTGCCAGCAGCCAAGCGGGACTCAGCACAGATACGCAGTATTTT | CASSQAGLSTDTQYF | TRBJ2-3 | NA | NA | TRBV3-1
TGCAGTCCAGATACCCAGTACTTC | CSPDTQYF | TRBJ2-5 | NA | few | TRBV20-1
TGTGCCAGTAGTAGTGTTGGACTAGCGGGCACAGATACGCAGTATTTT | CASSSVGLAGTDTQYF | TRBJ2-3 | TRBD2 | NA | TRBV19
TGTGCCACCAGCTCCGAGGGGCGGGAGCAGCCCCAGCATTTT | CATSSEGREQPQHF | TRBJ1-5 | NA | NA | TRBV15
TGTGCCAGCAGTATCACAGGGGCCTCCTACGAGCAGTACTTC | CASSITGASYEQYF | TRBJ2-7 | TRBD1 | few | TRBV27
TGTGCCAGCAGCGGGGAGGGGCTCAGGGAGACCCAGTACTTC | CASSGEGLRETQYF | TRBJ2-5 | TRBD2 | many | TRBV9
TGCGCCAGCAGCCCATGGACAGACCCCAAGCACGAGCAGTACTTC | CASSPWTDPKHEQYF | TRBJ2-7 | NA | many | TRBV5-1
TGCGCCAGCAGCCCGACCGGCTCAGCAGATACGCAGTATTTT | CASSPTGSADTQYF | TRBJ2-3 | NA | NA | TRBV4-3
TGCGCCAGCAGCCAAGCTGGGGACACCAACACTGAAGCTTTCTTT | CASSQAGDTNTEAFF | TRBJ1-1 | NA | many | TRBV4-1
TGTGCCAGCAGCGAACTAGCGGGGGCATCCTACAATGAGCAGTTCTTC | CASSELAGASYNEQFF | TRBJ2-1 | TRBD2 | NA | TRBV2
TGTGCCAGCAGCTACCCCGGACTAGCCGCCCTCACAGATACGCAGTATTTT | CASSYPGLAALTDTQYF | TRBJ2-3 | TRBD2 | few | TRBV11-2
TGTGCCTGGAGCGACAGGGACTATGAGCAGTTCTTC | CAWSDRDYEQFF | TRBJ2-1 | NA | NA | TRBV30
TGTGCCAGCAGCTTCGGGACTCAGCGGGGGACAGATACGCAGTATTTT | CASSFGTQRGTDTQYF | TRBJ2-3 | TRBD2 | NA | TRBV5-6
TGTGCCAGCAGCTTAGAAGCGGGGGGGCCTGTATCCCGGACAGATACGCAGTATTTT | CASSLEAGGPVSRTDTQYF | TRBJ2-3 | TRBD2 | few | TRBV11-1
TGTGCCAGCAGGGCCCCCCTCCCTACGCCATCCTACGAGCAGTACTTC | CASRAPLPTPSYEQYF | TRBJ2-7 | NA | few | TRBV2
TGTGCCACAGAGTACGAGCAGTACTTC | CATEYEQYF | TRBJ2-7 | NA | NA | TRBV12-3/TRBV12-4
TGTGCCAGCAAATTGGTGTCAGTTTCGGAGACCCAGTACTTC | CASKLVSVSETQYF | TRBJ2-5 | NA | few | TRBV12-3/TRBV12-4
TGTGCCAGCAGTTCCCCTAGCGGGGGGGACCCAGATACGCAGTATTTT | CASSSPSGGDPDTQYF | TRBJ2-3 | TRBD2 | NA | TRBV6-5
TGCGCCAGCAGCTTGGGGTGGGTACCCCACTACGAGCAGTACTTC | CASSLGWVPHYEQYF | TRBJ2-7 | NA | NA | TRBV5-1
TGTGCCAGCAGCTCCGGCCTTCTCTACGAGCAGTACTTC | CASSSGLLYEQYF | TRBJ2-7 | NA | few | TRBV11-2
TGCAGCGTTTTCCCTCAACTAGCGGGAGCTGCAAATGAGCAGTTCTTC | CSVFPQLAGAANEQFF | TRBJ2-1 | TRBD2 | NA | TRBV29-1
TGCAGTGCCCCTACAGGGTCGGTAACTGAAGCTTTCTTT | CSAPTGSVTEAFF | TRBJ1-1 | NA | few | TRBV20-1
TGCAGTGCAATACTAGCGGACTTCTTGAATACGCAGTATTTT | CSAILADFLNTQYF | TRBJ2-3 | TRBD2 | NA | TRBV20-1
TGCAGCGCCTCCCGGGGGGTCGATCAGCCCCAGCATTTT | CSASRGVDQPQHF | TRBJ1-5 | NA | NA | TRBV29-1
TGTGCCTGGAGTGCCCACCGGGACACCTACAATTCACCCCTCCACTTT | CAWSAHRDTYNSPLHF | TRBJ1-6 | NA | NA | TRBV30
TGTGCCAGCAGTATAACAGGGTTAGAGCAGTACTTC | CASSITGLEQYF | TRBJ2-7 | NA | many | TRBV12-3/TRBV12-4
TGCGCCAGCAGCCAAGATGGGGGGGACTGGGAGACCCAGTACTTC | CASSQDGGDWETQYF | TRBJ2-5 | TRBD2 | NA | TRBV4-1
TGTGCCAGCAGTAAACTGGACAGCCGGACCTATGGCTACACCTTC | CASSKLDSRTYGYTF | TRBJ1-2 | NA | many | TRBV27
TGTGCCAGCACCGACGGGACGGAGGAAGAGACCCAGTACTTC | CASTDGTEEETQYF | TRBJ2-5 | NA | few | TRBV6-2/TRBV6-3
TGTGCCAGCTTCGGGGCAGGGGAACCCTCCTACGAGCAGTACTTC | CASFGAGEPSYEQYF | TRBJ2-7 | NA | NA | TRBV6-1
TGCGCCAGCAGCCACCCCGGGGGGATGGGGGAAGATACGCAGTATTTT | CASSHPGGMGEDTQYF | TRBJ2-3 | TRBD2 | NA | TRBV4-1